This T cell receptor (beta chain) was obtained from a study of shared clonotypes between healthy human individuals. Points from the study as a whole: Sequencing depth was expected to affect clonotype sharing among donors.

Per the germline V gene, CDR1 is SEHNR and CDR2 is FQNEAQ (reference sequence). This CDR3 has 14 residues. Trimming took off 7 bases at V and 7 bases at J, with 16 bases between the two ends. An assay was performed, and its level was deep. Measured with immunoSEQ multiplex PCR; TCRdb has only the in-frame clones, and not every one. The repertoire consists of some 1.5 million clones, with around 95% occurring once and the leading ten covering roughly 1.2%. In its sample, this clone was seen a few times. Its matching antigen is unknown. Sequenced input: naive CD4+ T cells sorted from blood. Subset specified: CD45RA+ positively selected. The TCR sequence derives from a man aged 25-45 years in good health. This chain links TRBV7-9 with TRBJ2-2, with D tentatively TRBD1 or TRBD2 (5 bases each). CDR3 coding DNA: TGTGCCAGCACCTTCTATGATGGGGGCGGGGAGCTGTTTTTT. Its translation: CASTFYDGGGELFF.